This T cell receptor beta chain appears in the sequencing data of a study of cytomegalovirus exposure and HLA in healthy donors. Study overall: Per a later analysis, the 666 first-cohort and 110 or so validation repertoires shared one platform.

The V gene lost 7 bases and the J gene lost 2 bases, with 12 bases spanning the gap. The CDR3 consists of 12 residues. Germline V lookup: CDR1 SQVTM, CDR2 ANQGSEA. Regarding the study as a whole: According to a subsequent analysis, TCR clusters identified in the first cohort showed a tendency to co-occur across the 100 to 150 validation repertoires.

Some clones are missing from TCRdb's copy, which holds only in-frame ones; the method was immunoSEQ multiplex PCR. The sample lists a few hundred thousand clones; less than 90% were seen once. Notes on this clone: The target antigen is unknown.

The rearrangement links TRBV29-1 to TRBJ2-7; D perhaps matches TRBD2 (5 bases). This TCR was sampled from a man between 18 and 35 years old in good health and CMV-seropositive. Sequencing was done on a sample of PBMCs. The CDR3 sequence is CSALASPYEQYF. The CDR3 DNA reads TGCAGCGCTCTAGCTAGTCCCTACGAGCAGTACTTC.